The 29 T cell receptor beta chains given below trace back to one sample, sequenced in a study of cytomegalovirus exposure and HLA in healthy donors. PCR amplification relied on 60 Vbeta primers (plus 13 Jbeta primers). Using immunoSEQ multiplex PCR, the repertoire was profiled, and TCRdb retains in-frame clones only, with some absent. The sample shows 95,000 to 120,000 clones, about four fifths of them seen only once. Source material: PBMCs. All receptors come from a woman between 18 and 29 years old in good health and CMV-seronegative.

This clone occurred once. V gene TRBV4-3 combines with J gene TRBJ1-2; tentative D call: TRBD1 (6 bases). Germline CDR1 reads LGHNA; CDR2 reads YSLEER. V was shortened by 2 bases and J by 3 bases, with 16 bases between the two germline ends. The CDR3 is 16 amino acids. This CDR3 reads CASSQLPGQGDYGYTF. The CDR3 coding sequence is TGCGCCAGCAGCCAACTACCGGGACAAGGGGACTATGGCTACACCTTC.

This rearrangement joins TRBV5-6 to TRBJ2-5, with 8 bases matching TRBD1. Unmatched junction bases numbered 9, after V lost 3 bases and J lost 5 bases. The CDR3 loop spans 15 amino acids. The germline V gene encodes CDR1 SGHDT and CDR2 YYEEEE. CDR3 sequence reads: CASSSGQGNWETQYF. The CDR3 bases are TGTGCCAGCAGCTCCGGACAGGGTAATTGGGAGACCCAGTACTTC. The variable domain in full, with the rest retrieved from reference TRBV5-6 and TRBJ2-5, is DAGVTQSPTHLIKTRGQQVTLRCSPKSGHDTVSWYQQALGQGPQFIFQYYEEEERQRGNFPDRFSGHQFPNYSSELNVNALLLGDSALYLCASSSGQGNWETQYFGPGTRLLVL.

The chain has TRBV19 and TRBJ1-2; a weak D match, TRBD1 (6 bases). CDR1 LNHDA and CDR2 SQIVND come from the germline V gene (reference sequence). The CDR3 length is 14 residues. Trimming removed 1 base at V and 4 bases at J, with 10 bases between. Here the CDR3 reads CASSIGTASYGYTF. CDR3 nucleotide sequence: TGTGCCAGTAGTATAGGGACAGCTTCCTATGGCTACACCTTC.

The genes are TRBV10-3 and TRBJ1-2; D not certain. CDR1 is ENHRY, CDR2 SYGVKD, per germline. CDR3 length: 13 amino acids. Trimming pared 0 bases from V and 8 bases from J, leaving 10 bases between. This CDR3 is CAISESNESGYTF. CDR3 sequence (DNA): TGTGCCATCAGTGAGTCGAATGAGAGCGGCTACACCTTC.

This clone was found a few times. This chain connects TRBV6-1 to TRBJ1-1, with unresolved D. CDR1 is MNHNS and CDR2 is SASEGT in the germline V gene. This CDR3 has 12 amino acids. With 6 bases removed from V and 3 bases from J, the gap between germline ends came to 8 bases. The CDR3 is CASRTYHTEAFF. CDR3 sequence (DNA): TGTGCCAGCAGAACATACCACACTGAAGCTTTCTTT.

The gene calls are TRBV28 and TRBJ2-5; 8 bases match TRBD1. CDR3 length: 17 amino acids. CDR1 MDHEN and CDR2 SYDVKM come from the germline V gene. V lost 3 bases to trimming and J lost 4 bases; unmatched junction nucleotides: 13. The CDR3 reads CASSFVSTGARGETQYF. For the CDR3, the DNA is TGTGCCAGCAGTTTTGTTTCGACAGGGGCGCGGGGAGAGACCCAGTACTTC.

CDR3 amino acids: CASSTGVINQPQHF. The CDR3 DNA is TGTGCCAGCAGTACAGGGGTAATCAATCAGCCCCAGCATTTT. The chain links TRBV28 to TRBJ1-5; 7 bases line up with TRBD1. This CDR3 has 14 residues. After removal of 5 bases from V and 3 bases from J, the junction contained 4 bases not matched to a gene. Germline V gene sequence: CDR1 MDHEN, CDR2 SYDVKM.

The J gene is TRBJ2-1, the V gene TRBV7-9; D perhaps matches TRBD2 (5 bases). The CDR3 length is 17 residues. Germline V gene lookup returns CDR1 SEHNR and CDR2 FQNEAQ (reference sequence). With 2 bases removed from V and 3 bases from J, the gap between germline ends came to 17 bases. In DNA, the CDR3 is TGTGCCAGCAGCTTATACCCCAGGCGGAGGCTCTACAATGAGCAGTTCTTC. This sequence encodes CASSLYPRRRLYNEQFF.

The chain carries TRBV12-5 and TRBJ1-1, with D uncertain. Germline CDR1 reads LGHNT; CDR2 reads FRNRAP. V shed 1 base and J shed 7 bases, with 13 bases lying between them. The CDR3 sequence is 14 residues long. The chain's CDR3 is CASGLEREVHEAFF. CDR3 in DNA: TGTGCTAGTGGTTTGGAAAGGGAGGTGCATGAAGCTTTCTTT.

The rearrangement uses TRBV28 and TRBJ1-1, with no clear D. Trimming removed 2 bases from V and 5 bases from J, with 9 bases in between. In germline, CDR1 is MDHEN, CDR2 SYDVKM. This CDR3 spans 13 amino acids. In DNA, the CDR3 is TGTGCCAGCAGTTTAAGGTACGGGACTGAAGCTTTCTTT. It specifies CASSLRYGTEAFF. Using reference TRBV28 and TRBJ1-1 for the parts outside the CDR3, the full variable domain is DVKVTQSSRYLVKRTGEKVFLECVQDMDHENMFWYRQDPGLGLRLIYFSYDVKMKEKGDIPEGYSVSREKKERFSLILESASTNQTSMYLCASSLRYGTEAFFGQGTRLTVV.

This chain links TRBV4-2 with TRBJ1-1; D possibly corresponds to TRBD1 (6 bases). The length of the CDR3 is 15 residues. In germline, CDR1 is LGHNA, CDR2 YNFKEQ. With 5 bases removed from V and 1 base from J, the gap between germline ends came to 14 bases. The CDR3 DNA is TGTGCCAGCAGCGCTTACAGGGACGCGAACACTGAAGCTTTCTTT. It encodes CASSAYRDANTEAFF.

The V gene is TRBV6-5, the J gene TRBJ1-5; no reliable D call. CDR3 length: 13 residues. V lost 5 bases and J lost 6, with 11 bases in between. Germline V gives CDR1 MNHEY, CDR2 SVGAGI. The CDR3 sequence is CASSLRGSQPQHF. The CDR3, as DNA: TGTGCCAGCAGTCTGAGAGGGTCTCAGCCCCAGCATTTT.

The V call is TRBV29-1, the J call TRBJ2-1; possible D gene TRBD2, 5 bases. The ends were cut back, 7 bases at V and 8 bases at J, with 21 bases in the middle. The CDR3 has 14 amino acids. Germline-derived CDR1 and CDR2 are SQVTM and ANQGSEA. CDR3 region: CSAASPSNFYEQFF. CDR3 DNA sequence: TGCAGCGCCGCGTCCCCTAGCAACTTCTATGAGCAGTTCTTC.

This clone was recorded a few times. CDR3 coding DNA: TGTGCCAGCAGCCTGAGTCCAGGTCCGGGGTCATTCCACGAGCAGTACTTC. Amino acid sequence: CASSLSPGPGSFHEQYF. The chain joins TRBV5-6 to TRBJ2-7, with a tentative D call TRBD2 (5 bases). V dropped 4 bases and J dropped 5 bases, with 25 bases sitting between them. Germline V gives CDR1 SGHDT, CDR2 YYEEEE. CDR3 length: 17 residues.

CDR3 in amino acids: CASRAGTSGMNEQFF. For the CDR3, the DNA is TGTGCCAGCAGGGCCGGGACTAGCGGGATGAATGAGCAGTTCTTC. J is TRBJ2-1 and V is TRBV6-5; TRBD2 agrees at 13 bases. Losses at the gene ends were 6 bases for V and 7 bases for J; bases not matched to a gene: 6. Germline V gene lookup returns CDR1 MNHEY and CDR2 SVGAGI. The length of the CDR3 is 15 residues.

The rearrangement links TRBV10-2 to TRBJ1-5; unclear D gene. CDR1 and CDR2 from the germline V gene are WSHSY and SAAADI. V gave up 4 bases and J gave up 0 bases, with 10 bases separating them. CDR3 size: 15 residues. The chain's CDR3 is CASSVSSLSNQPQHF. CDR3 DNA sequence: TGCGCCAGCAGTGTCTCGTCCCTTAGCAATCAGCCCCAGCATTTT.

The J gene is TRBJ2-4, the V gene TRBV7-2; tentatively, D is TRBD2 (5 bases). From germline, CDR1 is SGHTA and CDR2 FQGNSA. This CDR3 spans 14 amino acids. V dropped 1 base and J dropped 3 bases, with 7 bases sitting between them. The CDR3 loop reads CASSLGGGKNIQYF. DNA of the CDR3: TGTGCCAGCAGCTTAGGCGGAGGCAAAAACATTCAGTACTTC.

The chain recombines TRBV30 with TRBJ1-5; D remains unclear. The length of the CDR3 is 15 residues. The V end lost 2 bases, the J end lost 0 bases, and 11 bases lay between the germline ends. From germline, CDR1 is GTSNPN and CDR2 SVGIG (reference sequence). The CDR3 loop reads CAWSPPLNSNQPQHF. The CDR3 DNA is TGTGCCTGGAGTCCTCCCCTTAATAGCAATCAGCCCCAGCATTTT. The full variable domain, completed using reference TRBV30 and TRBJ1-5, is SQTIHQWPATLVQPVGSPLSLECTVEGTSNPNLYWYRQAAGRGLQLLFYSVGIGQISSEVPQNLSASRPQDRQFILSSKKLLLSDSGFYLCAWSPPLNSNQPQHFGDGTRLSIL.

This clone showed up just once. This chain uses TRBV29-1 with TRBJ2-7, with a tentative D call TRBD2 (6 bases). The CDR3 is 11 residues long. Per germline, CDR1 SQVTM and CDR2 ANQGSEA. Trimming pared 6 bases from V and 6 bases from J, leaving 12 bases between. The CDR3 DNA sequence: TGCAGCGTCCTTGGGGGAGGCGAGCAGTACTTC. Protein sequence: CSVLGGGEQYF.

The V and J genes are TRBV10-3 and TRBJ2-5, with a tentative D call TRBD2 (6 bases). Germline V gene data show CDR1 as ENHRY and CDR2 as SYGVKD. Trimming cost V 6 bases and J 5 bases, with 13 bases left between them. The CDR3 is made up of 13 amino acids. CDR3 region: CAISGGVVETQYF. CDR3 sequence (DNA): TGTGCCATCAGCGGGGGAGTAGTGGAGACCCAGTACTTC.

The chain carries TRBV15 and TRBJ2-6, with a tentative D call TRBD1 (5 bases). CDR1 and CDR2 from the germline V gene are LNHNV and YYDKDF (reference sequence). V was clipped by 0 bases and J by 4 bases, with 10 bases between them. The CDR3 extends over 16 amino acids. The CDR3 sequence is CATSRDQGSGANVLTF. DNA for the CDR3: TGTGCCACCAGCAGAGATCAGGGTTCCGGGGCCAACGTCCTGACTTTC. Full variable domain (outside the CDR3, taken from reference TRBV15 and TRBJ2-6): DAMVIQNPRYQVTQFGKPVTLSCSQTLNHNVMYWYQQKSSQAPKLLFHYYDKDFNNEADTPDNFQSRRPNTSFCFLDIRSPGLGDTAMYLCATSRDQGSGANVLTFGAGSRLTVL.

The CDR3 nucleotides are TGCGCCAGCAGTGAAGTCAGGGGAGATTCACCCCTCCACTTT. This codes for CASSEVRGDSPLHF. V gene TRBV10-1 combines with J gene TRBJ1-6; D possibly corresponds to TRBD1 (6 bases). The CDR3 is 14 amino acids. Germline lookup yields CDR1 WNHNN and CDR2 SYGVQD (reference sequence). V lost 3 bases and J 8 bases, leaving 11 bases between the germline ends.

The chain has TRBV7-2 and TRBJ1-3; D might be TRBD1 (6 bases). CDR1 and CDR2 (germline): SGHTA, FQGNSA. The CDR3 loop spans 14 amino acids. The V gene lost 0 bases and the J gene lost 8 bases, with 11 bases spanning the gap. DNA of the CDR3: TGTGCCAGCAGCTTAGCAAGGGGGTCTGACACCATATATTTT. This codes for CASSLARGSDTIYF.

This chain joins TRBV27 and TRBJ2-1; TRBD1 is a possible D gene (7 bases). The ends were cut back, 7 bases at V and 1 base at J, with 17 bases in the middle. The CDR3 is 16 residues long. Germline V gene sequence: CDR1 MNHEY, CDR2 SMNVEV (reference sequence). CDR3 sequence reads: CASTSQGGPSYNEQFF. The CDR3 nucleotides are TGTGCCAGCACCTCTCAGGGGGGCCCTTCCTACAATGAGCAGTTCTTC.

This clone was detected only once. V and J are TRBV4-3 and TRBJ2-5, with 13 bases matching TRBD2. This CDR3 region has 16 residues. In germline, CDR1 is LGHNA, CDR2 YSLEER. Unmatched junction bases numbered 2, after V lost 2 bases and J lost 2 bases. The CDR3 loop reads CASSQLGLAGQETQYF. CDR3 nucleotide sequence: TGCGCCAGCAGCCAACTGGGACTAGCGGGGCAAGAGACCCAGTACTTC.

The chain employs TRBV5-1 and TRBJ2-1; unclear D gene. Trimming pared 0 bases from V and 6 bases from J, leaving 10 bases between. The V gene's germline CDR1 is SGHRS and CDR2 YFSETQ. The CDR3 is 14 residues long. In DNA, the CDR3 is TGCGCCAGCAGCTTGGGGTCGTGGGCCAATGAGCAGTTCTTC. Translated, it gives CASSLGSWANEQFF. The complete variable domain, with remaining parts taken from reference TRBV5-1 and TRBJ2-1, reads KAGVTQTPRYLIKTRGQQVTLSCSPISGHRSVSWYQQTPGQGLQFLFEYFSETQRNKGNFPGRFSGRQFSNSRSEMNVSTLELGDSALYLCASSLGSWANEQFFGPGTRLTVL.

The genes are TRBV27 and TRBJ2-7; tentative D call: TRBD2 (6 bases). Germline V gene lookup returns CDR1 MNHEY and CDR2 SMNVEV (reference sequence). V dropped 1 base and J dropped 6 bases, with 10 bases sitting between them. CDR3 length equals 13 residues. CDR3 loop: CASSLYPGAEQYF. The CDR3 nucleotides read TGTGCCAGCAGTTTATACCCGGGAGCCGAGCAGTACTTC.

The rearrangement uses TRBV7-8 and TRBJ2-5, with D possibly matching TRBD2 (6 bases). Germline assignment: CDR1 SGHVS and CDR2 FQNEAQ. Trimming pared 2 bases from V and 2 bases from J, leaving 9 bases between. This CDR3 is built from 14 residues. For the CDR3, the DNA is TGTGCCAGCAGCTTAAATGGGAGGCAAGAGACCCAGTACTTC. It is translated as CASSLNGRQETQYF.

This chain joins TRBV19 and TRBJ2-1; possibly TRBD1 for D (5 bases). CDR1 is LNHDA, CDR2 SQIVND, per germline (reference sequence). Trimming took 6 bases from V and 3 from J, leaving 9 bases between them. The CDR3 extends over 13 amino acids. The CDR3 DNA sequence: TGTGCCAGTAGAGCTAGGGGCTACAATGAGCAGTTCTTC. It encodes CASRARGYNEQFF.